This record concerns one T cell receptor (beta chain) sequence. This sample was included in a study of shared clonotypes between healthy human individuals. Cells designated naive CD8 were CD45RO-negative and were positively selected for CCR7, with terminally differentiated effector memory CD45RA+ cells excluded. Every donor, a Caucasian adult, lived in Nashville, Tennessee. Template for every sorted-subset replicate PCR totaled approximately 0.2 ug DNA, approximately 30,000 T cell genomes. How the authors handled the data: In the immunoSEQ data, sequences were junction-only and lacked quality scores, so filtering differed. Here immunoSEQ multiplex PCR was the method, and the copy in TCRdb shows in-frame clones only, minus some. That table gives V, J and clone size, and the DNA gave D and trimming. The sample contains approximately 650,000 clones, around 95% of which appear only once. Germline V CDR1 and CDR2: SGHTA, FQGNSA. Between the trimmed V and J ends, which lost 5 bases and 6 bases, there was a span of 8 bases. The CDR3 contains 11 residues.

The sequence derives from a woman aged 25 to 39 in good health. The specimen was naive CD8+ T cells sorted from blood. The chain uses TRBV7-2 and TRBJ2-7; D uncertain. The CDR3 sequence: CASSPGLEQYF. CDR3 DNA: TGTGCCAGCAGCCCTGGTCTCGAGCAGTACTTC.